A single sample gave rise to the 25 T cell receptor beta chains below, sequenced in a study of cytomegalovirus exposure and HLA in healthy donors. The PCR had 60 Vbeta and 13 Jbeta primers. Sequenced by immunoSEQ multiplex PCR; TCRdb stores in-frame clones only, minus some. The repertoire consists of 150,000 or so clones, with around 80% occurring once and the leading ten covering approximately 4.1%. Sequencing was carried out using PBMCs. The source of these receptors is a woman aged 50 to 65 in good health and CMV-seropositive.

The chain couples TRBV10-2 to TRBJ2-4, with a possible D match to TRBD1 (5 bases). Deletions cut 2 bases from V and 8 bases from J, with 16 bases between. Germline V gene sequence: CDR1 WSHSY, CDR2 SAAADI. The CDR3 consists of 15 residues. CDR3 bases: TGCGCCAGCAGTGAGGTGGGGCTATCTAGAGACATTCAGTACTTC. This gives the protein CASSEVGLSRDIQYF.

This clone was detected only a few times. This chain links TRBV7-9 with TRBJ2-2; possible D gene TRBD2, 5 bases. Germline CDR1 reads SEHNR; CDR2 reads FQNEAQ (reference sequence). CDR3 length: 11 residues. Trimming stripped 5 bases from V and 8 bases from J, with 6 bases between. The CDR3 sequence is CASSRGGELFF. In DNA, the CDR3 is TGTGCCAGCAGCCGAGGGGGGGAGCTGTTTTTT.

V usage is TRBV4-3 and J usage is TRBJ1-4; 7 positions match TRBD1. The CDR3 consists of 16 residues. The junction had 12 bases not matched to a gene; V was cut back by 4 bases and J by 7 bases. CDR1 and CDR2 (germline): LGHNA, YSLEER. Here the CDR3 reads CASSPRPTGIAEKLFF. The CDR3 DNA reads as TGCGCCAGCAGCCCTAGGCCGACAGGGATTGCTGAAAAACTGTTTTTT.

The genes are TRBV4-3 and TRBJ2-2; 8 bases fit TRBD2. The CDR3 runs 16 residues. Germline V gives CDR1 LGHNA, CDR2 YSLEER. The V and J ends lost 1 base and 9 bases, in that order; junction bases with no gene match: 10. The CDR3 spells CASSQGTGTSGRELFF. CDR3 coding DNA: TGCGCCAGCAGCCAAGGCACCGGGACTAGTGGTCGGGAGCTGTTTTTT.

The chain recombines TRBV7-3 with TRBJ1-1, with D possibly TRBD1 on 5 matching bases. V lost 4 bases, J lost 4 bases, and 10 bases lay in between. The CDR3 length is 13 residues. Germline assignment: CDR1 SGHTA and CDR2 FQGTGA. The CDR3 coding sequence is TGTGCCAGCAGCTCTGGGGGAGGCACTGAAGCTTTCTTT. Protein: CASSSGGGTEAFF.

This clone was found a few times. The V call is TRBV27, the J call TRBJ1-2, with 7 bases aligning to TRBD1. Germline-derived CDR1 and CDR2 are MNHEY and SMNVEV (reference sequence). The CDR3 extends over 16 amino acids. The junction had 7 bases not matched to a gene; V was cut back by 3 bases and J by 0 bases. The CDR3 loop is CASSLTRQGTNYGYTF. The CDR3 DNA is TGTGCCAGCAGTTTGACCCGACAGGGCACTAACTATGGCTACACCTTC.

V usage is TRBV4-1 and J usage is TRBJ1-2; 8 bases are shared with TRBD1. Trimming cost V 2 bases and J 0 bases; bases outside gene matches: 8. CDR3 size: 17 residues. Per the germline V gene, CDR1 is MGHRA and CDR2 is YSYEKL. The CDR3 nucleotides read TGCGCCAGCAGCCAACAACAACAGGGGGGGGCTAACTATGGCTACACCTTC. As protein: CASSQQQQGGANYGYTF.

The chain recombines TRBV7-2 with TRBJ2-7; 8 bases fit TRBD2. The CDR3 length is 15 residues. Looked up from germline, CDR1 is SGHTA and CDR2 is FQGNSA. V trimming: 1 base; J trimming: 5 bases; junction bases outside the gene matches: 7. CDR3 nucleotides: TGTGCCAGCAGCTTAGTTTCGTCGGGAGGGAACGAGCAGTACTTC. The encoded protein is CASSLVSSGGNEQYF. Drawing the rest from reference TRBV7-2 and TRBJ2-7, the complete variable domain is GAGVSQSPSNKVTEKGKDVELRCDPISGHTALYWYRQSLGQGLEFLIYFQGNSAPDKSGLPSDRFSAERTGGSVSTLTIQRTQQEDSAVYLCASSLVSSGGNEQYFGPGTRLTVT.

This chain uses TRBV5-6 with TRBJ2-7; D remains unclear. Between the trimmed V and J ends, which lost 4 bases and 3 bases, there was a span of 5 bases. The CDR3 has 11 residues. From germline, CDR1 is SGHDT and CDR2 YYEEEE. CDR3 nucleotide sequence: TGTGCCAGCAGCGTCAACTACGAGCAGTACTTC. It encodes CASSVNYEQYF.

This chain uses TRBV5-1 with TRBJ1-1; D gene unclear. Trimming pared 2 bases from V and 1 base from J, leaving 12 bases between. Per germline, CDR1 SGHRS and CDR2 YFSETQ. The CDR3 sequence is 15 residues long. CDR3 region: CASSFGSSGNTEAFF. As DNA, the CDR3 is TGCGCCAGCAGCTTTGGGAGCTCAGGGAACACTGAAGCTTTCTTT.

V and J are TRBV5-1 and TRBJ1-4; D unclear. Trimming removed 2 bases at V and 0 bases at J, with 11 bases between. The germline gives CDR1 SGHRS, CDR2 YFSETQ. The CDR3 contains 16 residues. CDR3 sequence (DNA): TGCGCCAGCAGCTTCTGGGGAGGCACAACTAATGAAAAACTGTTTTTT. This gives the protein CASSFWGGTTNEKLFF.

V usage is TRBV4-3 and J usage is TRBJ1-4, with 9 bases fitting TRBD1. Germline-derived CDR1 and CDR2 are LGHNA and YSLEER. This CDR3 contains 15 residues. Germline trimming cut 3 bases from V and 8 bases from J; bases unmatched to any gene: 7. The CDR3 loop reads CASSQGTGIFEKLFF. CDR3 DNA: TGCGCCAGCAGCCAGGGGACAGGGATATTCGAAAAACTGTTTTTT.

V and J are TRBV7-2 and TRBJ2-5, with D perhaps TRBD1 (5 bases). The J call is in doubt because the DNA end fits TRBJ2-7 better. The V gene's germline CDR1 is SGHTA and CDR2 FQGNSA. This CDR3 is 15 amino acids long. DNA for the CDR3: TGTGCCAGCAGCCCCCCATGGAGTAGGGGCTACGAGCAGTACTTC. Its protein product is CASSPPWSRGYEQYF.

The rearrangement joins TRBV19 to TRBJ2-1, with 10 bases that match TRBD2. The CDR3 has 16 residues. Germline values: CDR1 LNHDA, CDR2 SQIVND (reference sequence). The V segment lost 4 bases and the J segment 8 bases; nucleotides outside the gene matches: 11. The CDR3 DNA sequence: TGTGCCAGTAGTAATAGTCCTAGCGGGGGAGTCTATGAGCAGTTCTTC. Its protein product is CASSNSPSGGVYEQFF.

The chain links TRBV9 to TRBJ2-3; 12 bases align to TRBD2. CDR1 is SGDLS and CDR2 is YYNGEE in the germline V gene. V was clipped by 3 bases and J by 4 bases; unmatched bases: 12. The CDR3 is 18 residues long. CDR3 region: CASSATILTSGRPDTQYF. As DNA, the CDR3 is TGTGCCAGCAGCGCCACCATTCTGACTAGCGGGAGACCAGATACGCAGTATTTT.

The chain is built from TRBV7-2 and TRBJ2-2; TRBD1 matches at 8 bases. Germline assignment: CDR1 SGHTA and CDR2 FQGNSA. V shed 6 bases, J shed 5 bases, and the junction held 11 bases outside the gene matches. This CDR3 region has 16 residues. The CDR3 sequence: CASRFWIQGETGELFF. The CDR3 bases are TGTGCCAGCAGATTTTGGATACAGGGGGAAACCGGGGAGCTGTTTTTT.

This clone appeared a single time. The CDR3 reads CASSFGNRNEQFF. The CDR3 DNA is TGTGCCAGCAGCTTCGGGAACCGCAATGAGCAGTTCTTC. The chain combines TRBV7-6 with TRBJ2-1, with D tentatively TRBD2 (5 bases). V was pared by 3 bases and J by 6 bases, with 9 bases between. There are 13 residues in the CDR3. CDR1 and CDR2 from the germline V gene are SGHVS and FNYEAQ.

The chain employs TRBV7-8 and TRBJ1-2; D is possibly TRBD1 (6 bases). Germline lookup yields CDR1 SGHVS and CDR2 FQNEAQ. The CDR3 length is 12 residues. Trimming removed 5 bases at V and 13 bases at J, with 17 bases between. CDR3 region: CASSLQQGPGTF. In DNA, the CDR3 is TGTGCCAGCAGCCTCCAACAGGGCCCCGGCACCTTC.

The V call is TRBV29-1, the J call TRBJ1-4; D remains ambiguous. V gave up 7 bases and J gave up 0 bases, with 9 bases separating them. Germline V gene sequence: CDR1 SQVTM, CDR2 ANQGSEA. CDR3 length: 13 residues. The CDR3: CSAHTTTNEKLFF. CDR3 nucleotides: TGCAGCGCCCACACAACAACTAATGAAAAACTGTTTTTT.

CDR3 loop: CAISESWGPNTEAFF. Here the CDR3 DNA reads TGTGCCATCAGTGAGTCGTGGGGCCCGAACACTGAAGCTTTCTTT. The chain joins TRBV10-3 to TRBJ1-1; D perhaps matches TRBD1 (5 bases). V gave up 0 bases and J gave up 1 base, with 9 bases separating them. The CDR3 runs to 15 residues. Germline V gene data show CDR1 as ENHRY and CDR2 as SYGVKD.

J is TRBJ2-1 and V is TRBV14, with 10 bases matching TRBD2. V gave up 5 bases and J gave up 1 base; unmatched junction bases: 5. Germline V gene data show CDR1 as SGHDN and CDR2 as FVKESK. This CDR3 contains 16 residues. CDR3 DNA sequence: TGTGCCAGCAGCTCGCGACTAGCGGGTTCCTACAATGAGCAGTTCTTC. This translates into CASSSRLAGSYNEQFF.

This clone was counted only a few times. This chain joins TRBV19 and TRBJ2-7; possible D gene TRBD1, 6 bases. Trimming cost V 6 bases and J 0 bases, with 12 bases left between them. In germline, CDR1 is LNHDA, CDR2 SQIVND (reference sequence). CDR3 length equals 14 residues. CDR3 DNA sequence: TGTGCCAGTAGCCCCGGACAGCTCTCCTACGAGCAGTACTTC. Protein: CASSPGQLSYEQYF.

V is TRBV28 and J is TRBJ1-4; TRBD1 matches at 9 bases. Germline values: CDR1 MDHEN, CDR2 SYDVKM. This CDR3 is 13 amino acids long. Unmatched junction bases numbered 6, after V lost 3 bases and J lost 13 bases. The CDR3 spells CASSLGTGGLLFF. The DNA of the CDR3 is TGTGCCAGCAGTTTGGGTACAGGGGGCCTACTGTTTTTT.

The sample holds a few counts of this clone. The rearrangement links TRBV15 to TRBJ2-7; 9 bases map to TRBD1. V shed 8 bases, J shed 3 bases, and the junction held 5 bases outside the gene matches. Germline V gene data show CDR1 as LNHNV and CDR2 as YYDKDF (reference sequence). There are 13 residues in the CDR3. CDR3 protein: CATVQDRGYEQYF. DNA for the CDR3: TGTGCCACCGTCCAGGACAGGGGCTACGAGCAGTACTTC.

The chain links TRBV7-9 to TRBJ1-6; perhaps TRBD1 as D (6 bases). Germline CDR1 SEHNR, CDR2 FQNEAQ (reference sequence). The V and J ends lost 6 bases and 7 bases respectively, with 19 bases between them. The CDR3 consists of 16 residues. The CDR3 bases are TGTGCCAGCAGTCCCCGCAGTGGGGGCTGGAATTCACCCCTCCACTTT. This sequence encodes CASSPRSGGWNSPLHF.